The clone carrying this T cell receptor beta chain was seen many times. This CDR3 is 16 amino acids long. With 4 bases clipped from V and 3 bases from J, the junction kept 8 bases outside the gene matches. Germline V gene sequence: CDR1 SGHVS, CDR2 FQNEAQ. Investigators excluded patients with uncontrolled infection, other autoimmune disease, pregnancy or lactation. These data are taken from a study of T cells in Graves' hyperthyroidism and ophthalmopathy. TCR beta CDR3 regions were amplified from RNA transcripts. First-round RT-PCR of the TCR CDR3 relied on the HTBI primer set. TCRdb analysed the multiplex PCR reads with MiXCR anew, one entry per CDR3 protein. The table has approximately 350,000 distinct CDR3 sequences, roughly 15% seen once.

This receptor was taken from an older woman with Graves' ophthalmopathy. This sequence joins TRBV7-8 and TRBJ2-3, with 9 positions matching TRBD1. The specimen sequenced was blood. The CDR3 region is CASSSSGTGPTDTQYF. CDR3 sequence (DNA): TGTGCCAGCAGCTCGTCCGGGACAGGGCCAACAGATACGCAGTATTTT.